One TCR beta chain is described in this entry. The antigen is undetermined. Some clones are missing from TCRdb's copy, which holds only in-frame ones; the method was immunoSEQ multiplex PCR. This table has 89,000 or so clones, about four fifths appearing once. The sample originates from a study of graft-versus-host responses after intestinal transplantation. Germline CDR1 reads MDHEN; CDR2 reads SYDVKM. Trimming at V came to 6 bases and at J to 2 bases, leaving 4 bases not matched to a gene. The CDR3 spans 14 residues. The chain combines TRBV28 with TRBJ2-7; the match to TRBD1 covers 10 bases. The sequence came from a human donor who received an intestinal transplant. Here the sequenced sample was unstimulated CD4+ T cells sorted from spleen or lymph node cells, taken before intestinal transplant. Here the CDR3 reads CASSLTGGTYEQYF. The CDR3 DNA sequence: TGTGCCAGCAGCCTGACAGGGGGCACCTACGAGCAGTACTTC.